This T cell receptor (beta chain) was identified during a study of blood T cell repertoires in COVID-19 (dated by TCRdb to the early 2020s). Context from the whole study: Samples from collaborators originated in the United States, Italy and Spain and spanned both the acute and convalescent phases of COVID-19. The material from the prospective study consisted of cDNA or gDNA derived from T cells, B-cell-depleted T cells, or PBMCs. The dataset comprised deeply sampled blood TCRbeta repertoires from subjects exposed to, actively infected with, or recovered from COVID-19. The repertoires were made available in a free public database intended to serve as a resource for research on the immune response to SARS-CoV-2. The samples were drawn from two sources: the first 160 participants of the ongoing ImmuneRACE study, and 1,000 to 1,500 subjects contributed by 6 global collaborators. Nearly every sample came with metadata listing a de-identified subject ID, COVID-19 status, age in years and sex. Where available, HLA class I and class II types were taken from metadata supplied by the sample provider and were not determined by assay-based typing.

TCRbeta CDR3 regions were amplified from genomic DNA by means of the immunoSEQ Assay, a bias-controlled multiplex PCR. The published analysis was carried out like this. Nucleated cell counts per sample were estimated from amplification of reference gene primers within the assay. To quantify the absolute abundance of each unique TCRbeta CDR3 rearrangement, sequence reads were collapsed and filtered. Productive Simpson clonality was computed per sample as the square root of Simpson's diversity index over productive rearrangements. This is the immuneACCESS table as TCRdb keeps it, with only in-frame sequences that have V and J called. A part of the clones is gone; compared with another copy, unresolved V genes explain less than half, and the rest is unexplained. D and trimming were read from the DNA, whereas the V and J calls and clone size are those reported in that table. The table for this sample lists about 76,000 clones; 75% of them were counted only once. The ten top clones hold around 21% of the sample.

Summary of the overall study and its limitations: Clinical and demographic metadata were provided uncurated, with the amount varying by source and participant.

Whole blood was collected in K2EDTA tubes by collaborating institutions according to the institutions' own protocols. Collaborator samples were shipped for TCRbeta analysis as frozen whole blood, isolated PBMCs, or DNA extracted from either sample type. Its CDR3 holds 21 amino acids, cysteine through phenylalanine. Only CDR3 DNA is held: 63 bases, read in frame from base 1. In the germline V gene, CDR1 corresponds to MNHNS and CDR2 to SASEGT. V and J are trimmed by 1 base and 4 bases, and the gene matches miss 17 bases of the junction. A remark on this clone: Its antigen is not yet known. Per-base qualities were not stored, and no clone one base away is much larger.

The chain is made from TRBV6-1 and TRBJ2-5, with 14 junctional bases fitting TRBD2. Sequencing was performed on peripheral blood. The origin of this receptor is a man aged 70-80 years with acute or convalescent COVID-19. The DNA sequence reads TGTGCCAGCAGTGAAGAGGTTGCTACCGGGACTAGCGGGAGAAGCAGAGAGACCCAGTACTTC. It translates to CASSEEVATGTSGRSRETQYF.